The T cell receptor (beta chain) described here comes from a study of human T cells and chemical hapten exposure. Single cDNA molecules in the library carried unique molecular identifiers attached during preparation. Using its own MiXCR run on the RACE reads, TCRdb lists one record per CDR3 protein. The sample has fewer than 90,000 distinct CDR3 sequences, less than 8.5% seen once. General study findings and limits: Expanded TCRs produced significantly more large CDR3 similarity clusters than controls did.

The ends were cut back, 7 bases at V and 0 bases at J, with 16 bases in the middle. Germline V gene sequence: CDR1 SQVTM, CDR2 ANQGSEA. CDR3 length: 15 amino acids. Time point in this sample: patch test 2, 6 weeks after DPC sensitization. Indicated treatment: therapeutic diphenylcyclopropenone sensitization with weekly scalp DPC. This clonotype was seen at least ten times. The antigen is not known. Sequenced material: whole blood, taken in connection with sensitization to the hapten diphenylcyclopropenone (DPC). The TCR comes from a woman younger than 45 with alopecia areata. Some clones in this sample may be carry-over from other donors' samples. The chain uses TRBV29-1 and TRBJ2-1, with D possibly TRBD1 on 5 matching bases. CDR3 in DNA: TGCAGCGCCCTGACAGTTGAAGACTCCTACAATGAGCAGTTCTTC. Encoded protein: CSALTVEDSYNEQFF.